Following are 10 T cell receptor beta chains from one sample sequenced in a study of cytomegalovirus exposure and HLA in healthy donors. PCR employed 60 Vbeta and 13 Jbeta primers. Repertoires were generated with immunoSEQ multiplex PCR, while TCRdb's copy carries only in-frame clones and drops some. This sample's table has 35,000 to 45,000 clones. The sample was PBMCs. The origin of the receptors is a human donor in good health.

Turning to this clone: At one of its ends the junction is not consistent with the germline gene, which may arise from a read error. The chain uses TRBV7-9 and TRBJ2-7; possibly TRBD1 for D (6 bases). Germline V lookup: CDR1 SEHNR, CDR2 FQNEAQ (reference sequence). The CDR3 runs to 11 residues. CDR3 amino acids: CASSWGPHETF. As DNA, the CDR3 is TGTGCCAGCAGCTGGGGGCCTCATGAAACATTC. Full variable domain (missing parts from reference TRBV7-9 and TRBJ2-7): DTGVSQNPRHKITKRGQNVTFRCDPISEHNRLYWYRQTLGQGPEFLTYFQNEAQLEKSRLLSDRFSAERPKGSFSTLEIQRTEQGDSAMYLCASSWGPHETFGPGTRLTVT.

J is TRBJ1-1 and V is TRBV5-8; a possible D gene is TRBD1 (5 bases). Trimming took off 3 bases at V and 11 bases at J, with 14 bases between the two ends. The CDR3 contains 12 residues. Germline CDR1 is SGHTS and CDR2 is YDEGEE. DNA for the CDR3: TGTGCCAGCAGCTGGGGCGGGGGGACGGCTTTCTTT. It encodes CASSWGGGTAFF.

The genes are TRBV30 and TRBJ1-1; D is undetermined. Germline CDR1 and CDR2: GTSNPN and SVGIG (reference sequence). With 5 bases removed from V and 5 bases from J, the gap between germline ends came to 12 bases. This CDR3 is built from 12 residues. The CDR3 region has the DNA TGTGCCTGGGGTATTTCGGTTACTGAAGCTTTCTTT. This sequence encodes CAWGISVTEAFF.

The V call is TRBV28, the J call TRBJ2-2; D is unresolved. The V end lost 5 bases, the J end lost 4 bases, and 2 bases lay between the germline ends. The CDR3 contains 11 residues. CDR1 is MDHEN and CDR2 is SYDVKM in the germline V gene. The CDR3 sequence: CASSLTGELFF. The CDR3 nucleotides read TGTGCCAGCAGTCTCACCGGGGAGCTGTTTTTT.

The rearrangement uses TRBV4-1 and TRBJ1-5; D call uncertain. Looked up from germline, CDR1 is MGHRA and CDR2 is YSYEKL. This CDR3 contains 13 residues. V was cut by 0 bases and J by 7 bases, with 7 bases left in between. The CDR3 sequence: CASSQERRQPQHF. CDR3 nucleotide sequence: TGCGCCAGCAGCCAAGAGAGGCGGCAGCCCCAGCATTTT.

The chain joins TRBV6-5 to TRBJ2-7; a weak D match, TRBD1 (6 bases). Deletions cut 6 bases from V and 12 bases from J, with 21 bases between. The CDR3 loop spans 13 amino acids. In germline, CDR1 is MNHEY, CDR2 SVGAGI. CDR3 sequence reads: CASSPQTQGLRYF. In DNA form, the CDR3 reads TGTGCCAGCAGCCCTCAAACTCAGGGGCTGCGGTACTTC.

This chain connects TRBV7-2 to TRBJ2-5; TRBD2 matches at 14 bases. Germline V gene data show CDR1 as SGHTA and CDR2 as FQGNSA. V shed 5 bases, J shed 5 bases, and the junction held 13 bases outside the gene matches. The CDR3 length is 18 residues. CDR3: CASSNRRVTSGGAETQYF. CDR3 DNA sequence: TGTGCCAGCAGCAACAGGCGCGTGACTAGCGGGGGGGCGGAGACCCAGTACTTC. The full variable domain, with the rest looked up from reference TRBV7-2 and TRBJ2-5, is GAGVSQSPSNKVTEKGKDVELRCDPISGHTALYWYRQSLGQGLEFLIYFQGNSAPDKSGLPSDRFSAERTGGSVSTLTIQRTQQEDSAVYLCASSNRRVTSGGAETQYFGPGTRLLVL.

This clone is deemed medium-sized by its frequency. This chain links TRBV5-4 with TRBJ1-4; D gene unclear. The V and J ends lost 3 bases and 8 bases respectively, with 14 bases between them. CDR3 length: 14 residues. Germline values: CDR1 SGHNT, CDR2 YYREEE (reference sequence). The CDR3 DNA is TGTGCCAGCAGCTCCGGGATGCGGAGCGAAAAACTGTTTTTT. Translated: CASSSGMRSEKLFF.

V is TRBV15 and J is TRBJ2-5; a possible D gene is TRBD1 (5 bases). The V end lost 0 bases, the J end lost 5 bases, and 13 bases lay between the germline ends. The germline V gene has CDR1 LNHNV and CDR2 YYDKDF (reference sequence). The CDR3 is made up of 15 amino acids. CDR3 DNA: TGTGCCACCAGCAGAGATCAAGGGGCTGGGGAGACCCAGTACTTC. It encodes CATSRDQGAGETQYF. Based on the CDR3 plus reference TRBV15 and TRBJ2-5, the full variable domain is DAMVIQNPRYQVTQFGKPVTLSCSQTLNHNVMYWYQQKSSQAPKLLFHYYDKDFNNEADTPDNFQSRRPNTSFCFLDIRSPGLGDTAMYLCATSRDQGAGETQYFGPGTRLLVL.

The chain carries TRBV9 and TRBJ2-5; 9 bases match TRBD2. Germline CDR1 SGDLS, CDR2 YYNGEE. V was clipped by 6 bases and J by 5 bases; unmatched bases: 11. This CDR3 has 15 residues. The DNA for the CDR3 is TGTGCCAGCAACGGAGGCGGGGGGGCCAGGGAGACCCAGTACTTC. Residues: CASNGGGGARETQYF.